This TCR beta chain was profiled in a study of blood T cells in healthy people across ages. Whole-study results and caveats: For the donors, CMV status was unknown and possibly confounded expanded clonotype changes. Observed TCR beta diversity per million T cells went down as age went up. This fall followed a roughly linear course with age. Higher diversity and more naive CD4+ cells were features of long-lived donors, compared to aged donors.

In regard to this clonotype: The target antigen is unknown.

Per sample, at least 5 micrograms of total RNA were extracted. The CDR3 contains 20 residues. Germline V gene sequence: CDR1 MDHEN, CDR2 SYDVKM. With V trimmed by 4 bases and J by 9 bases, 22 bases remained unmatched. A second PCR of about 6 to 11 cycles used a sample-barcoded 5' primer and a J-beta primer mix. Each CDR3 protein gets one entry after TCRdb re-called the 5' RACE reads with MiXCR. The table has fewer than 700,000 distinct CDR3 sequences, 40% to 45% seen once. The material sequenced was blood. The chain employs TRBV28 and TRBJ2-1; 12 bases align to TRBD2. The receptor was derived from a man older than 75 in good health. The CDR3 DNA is TGTGCCAGCAGTTCAAACTCAGGCCTAGCGGGAGGGCCTGGTTTGGGTGAGCAGTTCTTC. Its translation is CASSSNSGLAGGPGLGEQFF.